This TCR beta chain comes out of a study of cytomegalovirus exposure and HLA in healthy donors. Findings and caveats of the study: Analysis performed later found over 15,000 TCR beta sequences associated with HLA alleles at 0.05 false discovery rate. Based on reports, TCR beta sequences accurately predicted HLA-A and HLA-B alleles for most subjects.

The CDR3 is 12 residues long. The ends lost 7 bases at V and 10 bases at J; junction bases unmatched: 5. Germline V gene lookup returns CDR1 SQVTM and CDR2 ANQGSEA. 13 Jbeta primers and 60 Vbeta primers were used for the PCR. Repertoires were generated with immunoSEQ multiplex PCR, while TCRdb's copy carries only in-frame clones and drops some. Among about 110,000 clones listed, more than 65% were seen once. This clone has just a few counts. Its specificity is not known. The material sequenced was PBMCs. The genes are TRBV29-1 and TRBJ2-6; TRBD1 agrees at 9 bases. The receptor was isolated from a male donor in good health and CMV-seronegative. CDR3 sequence (DNA): TGCAGCGCGCTGGGACAGGGAAACGTCCTGACTTTC. Amino acid sequence: CSALGQGNVLTF. Full variable domain (remainder filled in from reference TRBV29-1 and TRBJ2-6): SAVISQKPSRDICQRGTSLTIQCQVDSQVTMMFWYRQQPGQSLTLIATANQGSEATYESGFVIDKFPISRPNLTFSTLTVSNMSPEDSSIYLCSALGQGNVLTFGAGSRLTVL.